These 27 T cell receptor beta chains share one sample of origin, sequenced in a study of CD8 T cells in ankylosing spondylitis (dated by TCRdb to 2015 to 2018). Library preparation was by 5' RACE. The instrument given in TCRdb is Illumina HiSeq 2500. The public reads were reanalyzed by TCRdb: fastp trimming at Q25, MiXCR alignment, in-frame beta chains only. Entries are consolidated by CDR3 protein sequence, retaining the most common genes and DNA. For this sample there are under 250,000 distinct CDR3 sequences; around 32% appear just once. Roughly 4.2% of the sample is held by the ten biggest clonotypes. The source material was blood, either unsorted or a sorted T cell fraction (not recorded which). These receptors all stem from a male donor with ankylosing spondylitis or in good health (not recorded which).

The gene calls are TRBV11-2 and TRBJ2-7; perhaps TRBD1 as D (5 bases). V was shortened by 5 bases and J by 2 bases, with 13 bases between the two germline ends. CDR3 size: 14 residues. Looked up from germline, CDR1 is SGHAT and CDR2 is FQNNGV. Here the CDR3 reads CASSMLQDAYEQYF. Here the CDR3 DNA reads TGTGCCAGCAGCATGCTACAGGACGCCTACGAGCAGTACTTC.

This clonotype was observed a single time. The chain couples TRBV20-1 to TRBJ2-1; 7 bases agree with TRBD1. With V trimmed by 0 bases and J by 5 bases, 7 bases remained unmatched. CDR3 length equals 15 residues. The germline V gene encodes CDR1 DFQATT and CDR2 SNEGSKA (reference sequence). CDR3 sequence reads: CSARDLETGNNEQFF. In DNA form, the CDR3 reads TGCAGTGCTAGAGATCTGGAGACAGGGAACAATGAGCAGTTCTTC.

This clonotype turned up a few times. This chain joins TRBV7-9 and TRBJ1-2; no definite D call. The length of the CDR3 is 14 residues. Germline CDR1 is SEHNR and CDR2 is FQNEAQ (reference sequence). Trimming took 1 base from V and 5 from J, leaving 11 bases between them. The CDR3 coding sequence is TGTGCCAGCAGCTTAGATACCAGCTCATATGGCTACACCTTC. This translates into CASSLDTSSYGYTF.

This clonotype has just a few counts. CDR3 DNA: TGCAGTGCTCGGACTAGCGGGGCTTCTACGCAGTATTTT. This gives the protein CSARTSGASTQYF. This rearrangement joins TRBV20-1 to TRBJ2-3, with 12 positions matching TRBD2. This CDR3 comprises 13 residues. Germline assignment: CDR1 DFQATT and CDR2 SNEGSKA (reference sequence). The V gene end was trimmed by 5 bases and the J gene end by 8 bases; junction bases not matched to a gene: 5.

The genes are TRBV15 and TRBJ1-2; D remains unclear. Germline CDR1 is LNHNV and CDR2 is YYDKDF (reference sequence). The ends were cut back, 0 bases at V and 5 bases at J, with 19 bases in the middle. The CDR3 sequence is 17 residues long. The CDR3 DNA follows: TGTGCCACCAGCAGAGATCGGAGGAACCTCCCTATATATGGCTACACCTTC. Amino acid sequence: CATSRDRRNLPIYGYTF. Full variable domain (remainder filled in from reference TRBV15 and TRBJ1-2): DAMVIQNPRYQVTQFGKPVTLSCSQTLNHNVMYWYQQKSSQAPKLLFHYYDKDFNNEADTPDNFQSRRPNTSFCFLDIRSPGLGDTAMYLCATSRDRRNLPIYGYTFGSGTRLTVV.

This clonotype was seen a handful of times. The chain links TRBV5-5 to TRBJ1-2; tentative D call: TRBD1 (5 bases). V gave up 4 bases and J gave up 7 bases, with 17 bases separating them. Germline V CDR1 and CDR2: SGHKS, YYEKEE (reference sequence). This CDR3 contains 14 residues. CDR3 in amino acids: CASSTRGGEGGYTF. Written as DNA, the CDR3 is TGTGCCAGCAGCACTCGTGGGGGTGAGGGTGGCTACACCTTC.

V is TRBV20-1 and J is TRBJ2-3; 8 bases are a match to TRBD1. Trimming took 7 bases from V and 2 from J; bases not matched to a gene: 8. This CDR3 has 14 amino acids. The germline V gene has CDR1 DFQATT and CDR2 SNEGSKA (reference sequence). Written as DNA, the CDR3 is TGCAGTGGTGACAGGGGACCTCACACAGATACGCAGTATTTT. This gives the protein CSGDRGPHTDTQYF.

V gene TRBV6-1 combines with J gene TRBJ2-7, with TRBD1 matching 7 bases. CDR1 is MNHNS and CDR2 is SASEGT in the germline V gene. CDR3 length equals 11 residues. Trimming cost V 5 bases and J 13 bases; bases outside gene matches: 8. CDR3 bases: TGTGCCAGCAGTTATACCGGGACAGCCTACTTC. This gives the protein CASSYTGTAYF.

The rearrangement links TRBV10-3 to TRBJ2-1; D is perhaps TRBD2 (6 bases). The germline gives CDR1 ENHRY, CDR2 SYGVKD. This CDR3 region has 16 residues. The germline V and J ends were trimmed by 6 bases and 7 bases, with 22 bases remaining between them. CDR3: CAISSDMGEVGNEQFF. CDR3 in DNA: TGTGCCATCAGCTCAGATATGGGGGAGGTAGGGAATGAGCAGTTCTTC.

This clonotype has ten or more counts. The chain has TRBV27 and TRBJ2-7, with D possibly matching TRBD1 (6 bases). Trimming removed 2 bases from V and 4 bases from J, with 12 bases in between. The CDR3 sequence is 14 residues long. Germline lookup yields CDR1 MNHEY and CDR2 SMNVEV (reference sequence). The CDR3 sequence: CASSLRTDGYEQYF. The CDR3 DNA sequence: TGTGCCAGCAGTTTACGGACAGACGGATACGAGCAGTACTTC.

V is TRBV7-8 and J is TRBJ2-1, with TRBD2 matching over 10 bases. CDR3 size: 16 residues. V lost 1 base, J lost 8 bases, and 8 bases stayed unmatched. Germline V gives CDR1 SGHVS, CDR2 FQNEAQ. The CDR3 DNA is TGTGCCAGCAGCTTAGTGAGCGGGGGGGCGTTGGATGAGCAGTTCTTC. It specifies CASSLVSGGALDEQFF.

The CDR3 region has the DNA TGTGCCAGCAGTTTGGAGTGGGGAGGGGGCCAGCCCCAGCATTTT. Protein product: CASSLEWGGGQPQHF. The chain is built from TRBV12-3 or TRBV12-4 and TRBJ1-5; 7 nucleotides agree with TRBD1. V lost 3 bases and J lost 7; bases outside the gene matches: 9. This CDR3 comprises 15 residues.

The sample holds many counts of this clonotype. The genes are TRBV20-1 and TRBJ1-5; D gene uncertain. This CDR3 spans 13 amino acids. Germline CDR1 and CDR2: DFQATT and SNEGSKA (reference sequence). The ends were cut back, 3 bases at V and 4 bases at J, with 10 bases in the middle. CDR3 loop: CSASLTDNQPQHF. Written as DNA, the CDR3 is TGCAGTGCTAGTCTAACAGATAATCAGCCCCAGCATTTT.

The rearrangement joins TRBV21-1 to TRBJ2-7. TRBV21-1 is marked as a pseudogene. This CDR3 has 9 residues. The CDR3 DNA follows: TGTGCCAGCGGTCACGAGCAGTACTTC. Amino acids: CASGHEQYF.

The V and J genes are TRBV27 and TRBJ2-7; 8 nucleotides agree with TRBD1. Germline trimming cut 8 bases from V and 3 bases from J; bases unmatched to any gene: 6. The CDR3 consists of 13 residues. CDR1 and CDR2 from the germline V gene are MNHEY and SMNVEV (reference sequence). The CDR3 is CASGGTGYYEQYF. DNA of the CDR3: TGTGCCAGCGGAGGGACAGGATACTACGAGCAGTACTTC.

The V call is TRBV6-5, the J call TRBJ2-3; 10 positions agree with TRBD2. The trim removed 4 bases at V and 4 bases at J, leaving 5 bases unmatched. CDR1 and CDR2 (germline): MNHEY, SVGAGI. The CDR3 covers 15 residues. The CDR3 reads CASSLAGGRSDTQYF. The DNA of the CDR3 is TGTGCCAGCAGTTTAGCGGGGGGTCGATCAGATACGCAGTATTTT.

This chain links TRBV5-1 with TRBJ2-3; possibly TRBD1 or TRBD2 for D (7 bases each). From germline, CDR1 is SGHRS and CDR2 YFSETQ. This CDR3 region has 14 residues. Trimming took 3 bases from V and 6 from J, leaving 14 bases between them. The CDR3 loop reads CASSWGGTVDTQYF. Written as DNA, the CDR3 is TGCGCCAGCAGCTGGGGGGGGACAGTGGATACGCAGTATTTT. The whole variable domain, filled in from reference TRBV5-1 and TRBJ2-3, reads KAGVTQTPRYLIKTRGQQVTLSCSPISGHRSVSWYQQTPGQGLQFLFEYFSETQRNKGNFPGRFSGRQFSNSRSEMNVSTLELGDSALYLCASSWGGTVDTQYFGPGTRLTVL.

This clonotype was counted between two and nine times. The rearrangement joins TRBV12-3 or TRBV12-4 to TRBJ1-1; 7 bases are shared with TRBD1. CDR3 size: 14 residues. V dropped 6 bases and J dropped 11; count of bases not matched to a gene: 15. CDR3 DNA sequence: TGTGCCAGCAGACTCCAGGGGGGGCCACATAGGGCTTTCTTT. Protein product: CASRLQGGPHRAFF.

The chain uses TRBV25-1 and TRBJ2-3; TRBD2 agrees at 11 bases. Germline values: CDR1 MGHDK, CDR2 SYGVNS. CDR3 size: 14 residues. The trim removed 4 bases at V and 10 bases at J, leaving 7 bases unmatched. Written as DNA, the CDR3 is TGTGCCAGCAGTGTGACTAGCGGGGTGGGTCCGCAGTATTTT. This gives the protein CASSVTSGVGPQYF.

Only a few counts were recorded for this clonotype. The rearrangement links TRBV12-3 or TRBV12-4 to TRBJ2-1; a possible D gene is TRBD2 (5 bases). The CDR3 contains 17 residues. V was cut by 2 bases and J by 3 bases, with 17 bases left in between. The CDR3 reads CASSLIRGQTVYNEQFF. Here the CDR3 DNA reads TGTGCCAGCAGTTTAATAAGAGGGCAGACCGTCTACAATGAGCAGTTCTTC.

The chain links TRBV15 to TRBJ1-4, with TRBD1 as a possible D gene (5 bases). V shed 8 bases and J shed 7 bases, with 17 bases lying between them. The CDR3 is made up of 14 amino acids. Germline assignment: CDR1 LNHNV and CDR2 YYDKDF (reference sequence). CDR3 protein: CATVGRGWGEKLFF. The CDR3 nucleotides are TGTGCCACCGTCGGCCGGGGGTGGGGTGAAAAACTGTTTTTT. The whole variable domain, remainder taken from reference TRBV15 and TRBJ1-4, is DAMVIQNPRYQVTQFGKPVTLSCSQTLNHNVMYWYQQKSSQAPKLLFHYYDKDFNNEADTPDNFQSRRPNTSFCFLDIRSPGLGDTAMYLCATVGRGWGEKLFFGSGTQLSVL.

V gene TRBV2 combines with J gene TRBJ2-3, with D hard to call. CDR3 length: 13 residues. Germline V CDR1 and CDR2: SNHLY, FYNNEI. V gave up 3 bases and J gave up 3 bases, with 7 bases separating them. The CDR3 loop reads CASSEYGTDTQYF. Written as DNA, the CDR3 is TGTGCCAGCAGTGAGTACGGGACAGATACGCAGTATTTT.

The chain couples TRBV7-9 to TRBJ2-3, with D unresolved. Deletions cut 8 bases from V and 4 bases from J, with 13 bases between. The CDR3 covers 13 residues. The germline gives CDR1 SEHNR, CDR2 FQNEAQ (reference sequence). CDR3 in DNA: TGTGCCAGCTGGCCCGTCGGTGCAGATACGCAGTATTTT. Amino acids: CASWPVGADTQYF.

This clonotype appeared many times. The gene calls are TRBV7-9 and TRBJ2-1; 10 positions match TRBD1. The CDR3 has 15 amino acids. Unmatched junction bases numbered 2, after V lost 4 bases and J lost 2 bases. Per germline, CDR1 SEHNR and CDR2 FQNEAQ (reference sequence). In nucleotides, the CDR3 is TGTGCCAGCAGCTCCGGACAGGGGGCCTACAATGAGCAGTTCTTC. Protein product: CASSSGQGAYNEQFF.

V and J are TRBV12-3 or TRBV12-4 and TRBJ1-4; D is possibly TRBD1 (6 bases). The CDR3 is 16 amino acids. V was trimmed by 2 bases and J by 5 bases, leaving 15 bases between them. The CDR3 is CASSLWGAHANEKLFF. The CDR3 bases are TGTGCCAGCAGTTTATGGGGGGCGCACGCCAATGAAAAACTGTTTTTT.

The chain uses TRBV20-1 and TRBJ1-1; D not certain. This CDR3 has 11 amino acids. V was pared by 2 bases and J by 1 base, with 2 bases between. Germline V gene sequence: CDR1 DFQATT, CDR2 SNEGSKA (reference sequence). For the CDR3, the DNA is TGCAGTGCTAGACAGAACACTGAAGCTTTCTTT. This codes for CSARQNTEAFF.

This clonotype was detected a few times. The chain couples TRBV5-1 to TRBJ2-3; 7 bases fit TRBD2. The CDR3 extends over 17 amino acids. V shed 4 bases, J shed 1 base, and the junction held 12 bases outside the gene matches. Germline-derived CDR1 and CDR2 are SGHRS and YFSETQ. The CDR3 sequence: CASSEIGGGLGTDTQYF. CDR3 DNA: TGCGCCAGCAGCGAGATTGGCGGGGGACTTGGCACAGATACGCAGTATTTT.